The rows below give T cell receptor beta chains drawn from one sample of a study of blood T cell repertoires in COVID-19. Generated by immunoSEQ multiplex PCR, the TCRdb table keeps only in-frame clones and is missing some. The sample gives about 90,000 clones, 90% of which show up once; roughly 5% is in the top ten. Material: peripheral blood. These receptors originate from a man in his fifties or sixties with acute or convalescent COVID-19. The CDR3 runs from the conserved cysteine through the conserved F or W. Fields, in order: clone size, V gene, J gene, D gene, CDR3 DNA, CDR3 protein. D genes are given only for firm matches. Clone size is given for some rows only: seen once, a few or many times, or a class if the clone is expanded.

>NA|TRBV29-1|TRBJ2-7|TRBD2
TGCAGCGTCGTAGCGGGAGGCAACTACGAGCAGTACTTC
CSVVAGGNYEQYF
>NA|TRBV5-4|TRBJ1-3|TRBD1
TGTGCCAGCAGCTCGGGACAGCGGTACTCTGGAAACACCATATATTTT
CASSSGQRYSGNTIYF
>NA|TRBV5-6|TRBJ2-1|TRBD2
TGTGCCAGCAGCACCAGTTGGACTAGCGGGAGAAGGAATGAGCAGTTCTTC
CASSTSWTSGRRNEQFF
>NA|TRBV19|TRBJ2-7|TRBD2
TGTGCCAGTAGCAACCTCGGGCGGGAGGGCCTCTACGAGCAGTACTTC
CASSNLGREGLYEQYF
>NA|TRBV24-1|TRBJ2-5|NA
TGTGCCACCAGTGATCCAGGCCTATTCCAAGAGACCCAGTACTTC
CATSDPGLFQETQYF
>NA|TRBV2|TRBJ1-5|NA
TGTGCCAGCAGTGAAGGGGGGCGGAAGCAGCCCCAGCATTTT
CASSEGGRKQPQHF
>NA|TRBV5-8|TRBJ1-1|NA
TGTGCCAGCATGGTTAGAGGCCCCTCGAGGGCTTTCTTT
CASMVRGPSRAFF
>NA|TRBV5-8|TRBJ2-7|TRBD1
TGTGCCAGCAGCCGCCGGGGACAGGGACTCGAGCAGTACTTC
CASSRRGQGLEQYF
>NA|TRBV4-2|TRBJ2-2|NA
TGTGCCAGCAGCCCGTTTGCAGGGAACACCGGGGAGCTGTTTTTT
CASSPFAGNTGELFF
>NA|TRBV6-5|TRBJ2-7|TRBD1
TGTGCCAGCGGACAGGACTACGAGCAGTACTTC
CASGQDYEQYF
>NA|TRBV11-3|TRBJ2-1|TRBD2
TGTGCCAGCAGCACAGAAGGGACTAGCGGGCTAGATGAGCAGTTCTTC
CASSTEGTSGLDEQFF
>NA|TRBV10-1|TRBJ1-2|NA
TGCGCCAGCAGTGGCCCGACGGAGAACTATGGCTACACCTTC
CASSGPTENYGYTF
>NA|TRBV11-2|TRBJ1-3|NA
TGTGCCAGCAGCTTACCCAGGGGAACCATATATTTT
CASSLPRGTIYF
>NA|TRBV6-5|TRBJ1-2|TRBD1
TGTGCCAGCAGTCTACAACGACAGGGAAACTATGGCTACACCTTC
CASSLQRQGNYGYTF
>once|TRBV11-2|TRBJ2-7|NA
TGTGCCAGCAGCTTAGGCAGGGGATCCTACGAGCAGTACTTC
CASSLGRGSYEQYF
>NA|TRBV3-1/TRBV3-2|TRBJ2-1|NA
TGTGCCAGCAGCCAAGGCGGGTACAATGAGCAGTTCTTC
CASSQGGYNEQFF
>NA|TRBV12-5|TRBJ1-2|TRBD1
TGTGCTAGTGGTTTGGCAGGGGGCGGTGGCTACACCTTC
CASGLAGGGGYTF
>NA|TRBV19|TRBJ1-3|NA
TGTGCCAGTAGTAACTCGGGGATCTACACTGGAAACACCATATATTTT
CASSNSGIYTGNTIYF
>NA|TRBV2|TRBJ2-3|TRBD2
TGTGCCAGCACCGACCCCCCTAGCGGGTCCACAGATACGCAGTATTTT
CASTDPPSGSTDTQYF
>NA|TRBV9|TRBJ2-3|NA
TGTGCCAGCAGCGGTGGGCTCAGTCCAGATACGCAGTATTTT
CASSGGLSPDTQYF
>NA|TRBV5-1|TRBJ2-5|NA
TGCGCCAGCAGCCCCCGCGAGTGGGAGACCCAGTACTTC
CASSPREWETQYF
>NA|TRBV5-4|TRBJ2-7|TRBD2
TGTGCGACCCAAGCGGGAGTGCAGGCTCAGCAGTACTTC
CATQAGVQAQQYF
>NA|TRBV11-2|TRBJ2-2|NA
TGTGCCAGCAGCTTAGCGTCGAACGGGAGAGGGGAGCTGTTTTTT
CASSLASNGRGELFF
>NA|TRBV25-1|TRBJ2-7|NA
TGTGCCAGCAGTGAACAGGGTGCTTCCTACGAGCAGTACTTC
CASSEQGASYEQYF
>once|TRBV18|TRBJ2-3|NA
TGTGCCAGCTCACTGCTCGCCCCGGGGGTGGGCATGGATACGCAGTATTTT
CASSLLAPGVGMDTQYF
>few|TRBV7-2|TRBJ2-1|TRBD2
TGTGCCAGCAGCTTAGATCCTAGCGGGAAGTACAATGAGCAGTTCTTC
CASSLDPSGKYNEQFF
>NA|TRBV6-6|TRBJ1-4|TRBD1
TGTGCCAGCAGTTACAAGTCAGGGGGCGTGGGAGAAAAACTGTTTTTT
CASSYKSGGVGEKLFF
>NA|TRBV5-1|TRBJ2-2|NA
TGCGCCAGCAGCGATAGTCGGTCCGGGGAGCTGTTTTTT
CASSDSRSGELFF
>NA|TRBV19|TRBJ2-4|TRBD1
TGTGCCAGTAGGGGGGACAGCAACATTCAGTACTTC
CASRGDSNIQYF
>once|TRBV18|TRBJ2-5|TRBD2
TGTGCCAGCTCAGAGGGACTAGCGGGAGTCGCAGAGACCCAGTACTTC
CASSEGLAGVAETQYF
>NA|TRBV5-1|TRBJ1-6|NA
TGCGCCAGCAGCTTGGCCCTGACAGAGCTGGGTTCACCCCTCCACTTT
CASSLALTELGSPLHF
>NA|TRBV15|TRBJ2-1|NA
TGTGCCACCGGGCTCGGTTTCTCCAACAATGAGCAGTTCTTC
CATGLGFSNNEQFF
>NA|TRBV7-9|TRBJ1-1|NA
TGTGCCAGCAGCTTATATCAGGGCGGAAAGACTGAAGCTTTCTTT
CASSLYQGGKTEAFF
>NA|TRBV6-5|TRBJ1-6|TRBD1
TGTGCCAGCAGTACCTGGACAGGGCCTGATTCACCCCTCCACTTT
CASSTWTGPDSPLHF
>NA|TRBV2|TRBJ2-5|TRBD1
TGTGCCGGCGCTCGGACAGGGCTTCCAGAGACCCAGTACTTC
CAGARTGLPETQYF
>NA|TRBV2|TRBJ1-6|NA
TGTGCCAGCAGTGAAAATCCGAGCTCCTATAATTCACCCCTCCACTTT
CASSENPSSYNSPLHF
>NA|TRBV18|TRBJ1-1|TRBD1
TGTGCCAGCTCACCACCGGCCGACAGGGGATTCACTGAAGCTTTCTTT
CASSPPADRGFTEAFF
>NA|TRBV19|TRBJ1-2|NA
TGTGCCAGTAGTATGGGCAGGGATTATGGCTACACCTTC
CASSMGRDYGYTF